This is a list of T cell receptor beta chains from one sample in a study of blood T cells in healthy people across ages. From the 5' RACE reads, TCRdb called clonotypes with MiXCR, one entry per CDR3 protein. The sample has about 1,500,000 distinct CDR3 sequences, around 39% seen once. The sequencing sample was made of blood. These receptors were taken from a woman between 18 and 30 years old in good health. The CDR3 runs from the conserved cysteine through the conserved F or W. D genes are given only for firm matches. Only some rows state a clone size, as once, few, many or a class for expanded clones.

size	D	V	J	CDR3	DNA
-	TRBD2	TRBV2	TRBJ2-3	CASSEGLAGGGDTQYF	TGTGCCAGCAGTGAAGGGCTAGCGGGAGGCGGAGATACGCAGTATTTT
few	-	TRBV7-2	TRBJ2-1	CASSPATNNEQFF	TGTGCCAGCAGCCCGGCTACCAACAATGAGCAGTTCTTC
-	-	TRBV6-2/TRBV6-3	TRBJ2-7	CASSTGAAYEQYF	TGTGCCAGCAGTACTGGGGCAGCCTACGAGCAGTACTTC
once	TRBD1	TRBV6-5	TRBJ1-2	CASSDTGGLFGYTF	TGTGCCAGCAGTGACACAGGGGGCCTGTTTGGCTACACCTTC
few	TRBD2	TRBV5-5	TRBJ2-3	CASSLGLAGVVDTQYF	TGTGCCAGCAGCTTGGGGCTAGCGGGAGTTGTGGATACGCAGTATTTT
-	-	TRBV11-2	TRBJ2-7	CASSLMDSPTYEQYF	TGTGCCAGCAGCTTAATGGACAGCCCAACTTACGAGCAGTACTTC
many	-	TRBV5-6	TRBJ2-5	CASSVGAGETQYF	TGTGCCAGCAGCGTAGGTGCCGGAGAGACCCAGTACTTC
many	-	TRBV20-1	TRBJ2-1	CSVTQGNEQFF	TGCAGTGTTACCCAGGGCAATGAGCAGTTCTTC
-	-	TRBV2	TRBJ2-1	CASKSRQEETQFF	TGTGCCAGCAAGTCACGTCAAGAAGAGACCCAGTTCTTC
-	TRBD2	TRBV7-2	TRBJ2-5	CASSRGTIGYNEQYF	TGTGCCAGCAGCCGCGGGACTATAGGATACAATGAGCAGTACTTC
few	-	TRBV6-1	TRBJ2-6	CASSEARPTGANVLTF	TGTGCCAGCAGTGAGGCCAGGCCGACTGGGGCCAACGTCCTGACTTTC
-	TRBD2	TRBV7-3	TRBJ2-1	CATSGGADNEQFF	TGTGCCACCTCGGGGGGGGCTGACAATGAGCAGTTCTTC
few	-	TRBV28	TRBJ1-2	CASSPYRASIYGYTF	TGTGCCAGCAGCCCGTACAGGGCGAGCATCTATGGCTACACCTTC
few	TRBD2	TRBV7-9	TRBJ2-1	CASSFGGRRNEQFF	TGTGCCAGCAGCTTTGGCGGGAGGCGGAATGAGCAGTTCTTC
-	TRBD1	TRBV20-1	TRBJ2-3	CSASTTTGVFTDTQYF	TGCAGTGCTAGTACCACGACAGGGGTCTTCACAGATACGCAGTATTTT
-	-	TRBV20-1	TRBJ2-3	CSAPSNGWSTDTQYF	TGCAGTGCTCCTTCCAACGGGTGGAGCACAGATACGCAGTATTTT
few	TRBD2	TRBV10-3	TRBJ2-3	CAISDRGGGTDTQYF	TGTGCCATCAGTGACCGGGGGGGCGGGACAGATACGCAGTATTTT
few	-	TRBV18	TRBJ2-7	CASSSLNYEQYF	TGTGCCAGCTCATCCCTAAATTACGAGCAGTACTTC
few	-	TRBV21-1	TRBJ2-1	CASCFRTSSDEQFF	TGTGCCAGCTGTTTTAGGACTAGCTCTGATGAGCAGTTCTTC
-	-	TRBV6-5	TRBJ1-5	CASSQPGQPQHF	TGTGCCAGCAGTCAGCCCGGTCAGCCCCAGCATTTT
-	-	TRBV20-1	TRBJ2-3	CSAIEQPDTQYF	TGCAGTGCTATAGAACAGCCGGATACGCAGTATTTT
-	-	TRBV2	TRBJ2-3	CAGTTGFTDTQYF	TGTGCCGGTACGACAGGATTCACAGATACGCAGTATTTT
-	-	TRBV6-1	TRBJ2-7	CASTLDGASYEQYF	TGTGCCAGCACCCTGGATGGGGCCTCCTACGAGCAGTACTTC
few	-	TRBV6-5	TRBJ2-1	CASRLGQNNEQFF	TGTGCCAGCAGGCTAGGACAGAACAATGAGCAGTTCTTC
-	-	TRBV12-3/TRBV12-4	TRBJ1-3	CASIPGTSGNTIYF	TGTGCCAGCATCCCCGGGACCTCTGGAAACACCATATATTTT
-	TRBD1	TRBV24-1	TRBJ2-3	CATSDMGQGSKDTQYF	TGTGCCACCAGTGACATGGGACAGGGGAGCAAAGATACGCAGTATTTT
-	-	TRBV21-1	TRBJ2-7	CARVKGQGRRSYEQYF	TGTGCCAGGGTGAAGGGACAGGGACGAAGATCCTACGAGCAGTACTTC
-	TRBD2	TRBV7-2	TRBJ2-7	CASSGGSGERKQYF	TGTGCCAGCAGCGGGGGTAGCGGGGAACGAAAGCAGTACTTC
-	-	TRBV20-1	TRBJ2-1	CSARVRTGSYNGQFF	TGCAGTGCTAGAGTCAGAACGGGGTCCTACAATGGGCAGTTCTTC
-	-	TRBV7-9	TRBJ2-3	CASKAEATYSTDTQYF	TGTGCCAGCAAGGCAGAGGCTACTTATAGCACAGATACGCAGTATTTT
-	TRBD1	TRBV6-1	TRBJ1-2	CASRPGQGSNYGYTF	TGTGCCAGCAGGCCCGGACAGGGTTCTAACTATGGCTACACCTTC
few	-	TRBV6-1	TRBJ2-4	CASSRGWANIQYF	TGTGCCAGCAGCAGAGGGTGGGCGAACATTCAGTACTTC
-	TRBD1	TRBV29-1	TRBJ2-3	CSVGTTGGSTDMQYF	TGCAGCGTTGGAACGACAGGGGGGAGCACAGATATGCAGTATTTT
-	TRBD2	TRBV10-3	TRBJ2-5	CAISDPGLAGGETQYF	TGTGCCATCAGTGATCCGGGACTAGCGGGGGGAGAGACCCAGTACTTC
once	TRBD2	TRBV6-1	TRBJ2-3	CASRALAGGPGDTQYF	TGTGCCAGCAGGGCACTAGCGGGGGGTCCTGGGGATACGCAGTATTTT
-	TRBD2	TRBV7-2	TRBJ2-1	CACSLSSGDEQFF	TGTGCCTGCAGCTTATCTAGCGGGGATGAGCAGTTCTTC
once	-	TRBV18	TRBJ1-2	CASSPREGMYGYTF	TGTGCCAGCTCACCACGGGAGGGGATGTATGGCTACACCTTC
-	TRBD1	TRBV29-1	TRBJ2-1	CSGERGGQRNEQFF	TGCAGCGGAGAGCGAGGGGGACAGAGGAATGAGCAGTTCTTC
-	TRBD2	TRBV27	TRBJ2-1	CASSLKAGVGYNEQFF	TGTGCCAGCAGTTTAAAAGCGGGAGTTGGGTACAATGAGCAGTTCTTC
few	TRBD2	TRBV18	TRBJ2-7	CASSPPRLAGGREQYF	TGTGCCAGCTCACCACCGCGACTAGCGGGAGGTAGGGAGCAGTACTTC
-	TRBD2	TRBV7-9	TRBJ2-7	CASTKLAGGYHDEQYF	TGTGCCAGCACCAAACTAGCGGGAGGGTACCACGACGAGCAGTACTTC
-	TRBD2	TRBV12-3/TRBV12-4	TRBJ2-3	CASSLTGGRVDAQYF	TGTGCCAGCAGTTTAACGGGGGGGCGGGTTGATGCGCAGTATTTT
-	-	TRBV28	TRBJ2-2	CASMRQGTTPGELFF	TGTGCCAGCATGCGCCAGGGGACCACACCCGGGGAGCTGTTTTTT
-	TRBD2	TRBV19	TRBJ2-7	CASSIGSGRAFYSYNEQYF	TGTGCCAGTAGTATAGGTAGCGGGAGGGCCTTTTACTCGTACAATGAGCAGTACTTC
few	-	TRBV12-3/TRBV12-4	TRBJ1-6	CASSLGTGSYNSPLHF	TGTGCCAGCAGTTTGGGCACCGGGAGCTATAATTCACCCCTCCACTTT
-	-	TRBV5-8	TRBJ1-1	CASSTGDIRGFNTEAFF	TGTGCCAGCAGCACCGGGGACATCAGAGGGTTTAACACTGAAGCTTTCTTT
-	-	TRBV20-1	TRBJ2-7	CSVTVIGAYEQYF	TGCAGTGTCACAGTTATTGGGGCCTACGAGCAGTACTTC
-	TRBD2	TRBV5-1	TRBJ2-3	CASTKSFGGLAGVKDTQYF	TGCGCCAGCACCAAATCATTCGGGGGACTAGCGGGAGTGAAGGATACGCAGTATTTT
-	TRBD2	TRBV10-3	TRBJ2-3	CAISELAGVLDTQYF	TGTGCCATCAGTGAACTAGCGGGAGTGTTAGATACGCAGTATTTT
-	TRBD2	TRBV12-3/TRBV12-4	TRBJ2-1	CASSFHSGGALEQFF	TGTGCCAGCAGTTTCCATAGCGGGGGGGCCCTTGAGCAGTTCTTC
-	-	TRBV6-5	TRBJ1-2	CASRITGLAGYTF	TGTGCCAGCAGGATTACAGGGCTGGCTGGCTACACCTTC
-	-	TRBV6-5	TRBJ2-3	CASRQVMPDTQYF	TGTGCCAGCAGACAGGTTATGCCAGATACGCAGTATTTT
-	TRBD2	TRBV19	TRBJ2-3	CASSIEASGGYSTDTQYF	TGTGCCAGTAGTATAGAAGCTAGCGGGGGCTATAGCACAGATACGCAGTATTTT
-	-	TRBV4-1	TRBJ1-5	CASSQEGGHSNQPQHF	TGCGCCAGCAGCCAAGAAGGCGGGCATAGCAATCAGCCCCAGCATTTT
many	TRBD1	TRBV29-1	TRBJ2-7	CSVGNRGLNYEQYF	TGCAGCGTCGGAAACAGGGGGCTCAATTACGAGCAGTACTTC
-	TRBD2	TRBV20-1	TRBJ2-1	CSARYASGDYNEQFF	TGCAGTGCTAGATACGCTAGCGGAGACTACAATGAGCAGTTCTTC
-	TRBD2	TRBV6-5	TRBJ2-7	CASSYLTGGLEEAQYF	TGTGCCAGCAGTTATCTGACCGGGGGGTTGGAAGAGGCCCAGTACTTC
-	TRBD1	TRBV6-6	TRBJ2-7	CASSYSPGGHEQYF	TGTGCCAGCAGTTACTCCCCAGGGGGCCACGAGCAGTACTTC
-	TRBD1	TRBV29-1	TRBJ2-3	CSPPPGQGAADTQYF	TGCAGCCCGCCGCCGGGACAGGGGGCCGCAGATACGCAGTATTTT
-	-	TRBV20-1	TRBJ2-1	CSSEGDHEQFF	TGCAGTTCGGAGGGGGATCATGAGCAGTTCTTC